This T cell receptor beta chain was sequenced during a study of T cell clones after liver transplantation (dated by TCRdb to about 2019). With regard to the full study: The samples were obtained from ITN030ST, a randomized trial that attempted immunosuppression withdrawal within 2 years after liver transplantation. Donor-reactive T cell clones were identified by TCRbeta sequencing after a pre-transplant mixed lymphocyte reaction and then tracked in post-transplant blood. As an antigen-independent comparator for the donor-reactive sequences, third party-reactive TCRbeta sequences from pre-transplant MLRs were identified as well. Of the eight recipients, a few were HCV-positive, while the remaining recipients had been transplanted for non-autoimmune, non-viral indications. The subjects received no induction therapy and were kept on standard immunosuppression until randomization at 12-24 months post-transplant. Tolerance meant complete immunosuppression withdrawal for at least one year without liver enzymes rising beyond twice the upper limit of normal. Blood samples were taken pre-transplant, pre-randomization before withdrawal, and post-randomization after full withdrawal or failed withdrawal. Of the 8 liver transplant recipients making up the studied cohort, 3 were classified as tolerant and 5 as non-tolerant.

Thawed unstimulated PBMCs were stained for CD3, CD4 and CD8 and FACS-sorted into CD3+CD4+ and CD3+CD8+ populations. All 8 studied subjects were randomized to withdrawal of immunosuppression. Genomic DNA was isolated with the Qiagen DNeasy Blood and Tissue Kit. A distance of 4 bases separates the germline ends of V and J, which lose 1 base and 0 bases respectively. There are 14 amino acids in the CDR3, from cysteine to phenylalanine inclusive. The only DNA kept is the CDR3, 42 bases in frame from the first base. As encoded in the germline V gene (reference sequence), CDR1 is SEHNR while CDR2 is FQNEAQ. Frozen genomic DNA underwent high-throughput TCRbeta CDR3 sequencing by immunoSEQ, including PCR amplification, mapping, bias correction and internal controls. For the original study's pipeline: Productive rearrangements were retained, and unique TCRbeta sequences were defined by the CDR3 nucleotide sequence together with the V and J gene. For a sequence to be called donor-reactive, it needed a frequency of at least 0.01% and at least 5-fold expansion in CFSE-low cells compared with unstimulated pre-transplant cells. To ensure at least 90% detection power, minimum frequency thresholds were set for each subject based on that subject's lowest-template unstimulated sample. Jensen-Shannon divergence between the top 1000 TCRbeta sequences post- versus pre-transplant served as the measure of repertoire turnover. Changes in detection of donor-reactive sequences were assessed with two-sided Fisher's exact tests. TCRdb re-hosts the immuneACCESS table, in-frame sequences only. Its copies lack some clones; in the studies checked, an unresolved V gene accounts for under half of them, and the cause for the rest is not known. Clonal size and the V and J genes are those of that table, whereas D and trimming came from the DNA. The sample data list some 15,000 clones, and 82% of these were observed just once. The ten largest make up roughly 27% of the sample.

About this clone itself: No antigen is known for it. Base qualities are not provided; no much larger clone lies one nucleotide away.

What the work shows at the level of the full study, not this receptor alone: In a couple of subjects, low numbers of available donor cells limited the measurable donor-reactive repertoire. Circulating donor-reactive CD4 TCRbeta sequences fell significantly post-transplant in most of the 8 subjects, irrespective of tolerance or HCV status. After accounting for repertoire turnover, donor-reactive detection was significantly reduced in 7 of 8 subjects for CD4 and 8 of 8 for CD8. Donor-reactive sequences decreased more than third party-reactive sequences, which suggests partial antigen-specific deletion that was not related to withdrawal success. Because no allograft tissue specimens were available, donor-reactive T cells may have migrated into the graft instead of being deleted. Conclusions were preliminary, limited by small, heterogeneous patient numbers and non-standardized post-transplant time points.

This receptor was taken from a human patient who received a liver transplant. It is possible that, after a transplant, some T cells come from the graft donor. The sequencing used CD8+ T cells from blood, collected approximately 4 years after liver transplant. The sequence is built from TRBV7-9 and TRBJ1-5; the D gene cannot be named for sure. The CDR3 corresponds to CASSLEHSNQPQHF. Read as DNA, the sequence is TGTGCCAGCAGCTTAGAACATAGCAATCAGCCCCAGCATTTT.